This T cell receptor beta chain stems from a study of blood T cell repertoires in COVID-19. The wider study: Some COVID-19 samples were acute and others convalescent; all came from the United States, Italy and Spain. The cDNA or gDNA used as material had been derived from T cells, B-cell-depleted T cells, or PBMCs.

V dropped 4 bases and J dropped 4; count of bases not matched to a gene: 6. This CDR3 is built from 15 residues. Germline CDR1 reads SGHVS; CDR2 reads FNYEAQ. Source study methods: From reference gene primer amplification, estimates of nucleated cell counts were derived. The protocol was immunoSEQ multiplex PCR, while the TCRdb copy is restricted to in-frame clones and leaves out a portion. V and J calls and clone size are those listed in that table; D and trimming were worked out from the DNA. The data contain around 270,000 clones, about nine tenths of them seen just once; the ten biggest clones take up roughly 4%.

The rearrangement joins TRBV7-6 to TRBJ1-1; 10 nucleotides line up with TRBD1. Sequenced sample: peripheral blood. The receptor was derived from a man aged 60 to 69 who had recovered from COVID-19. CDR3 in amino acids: CASSYLTGGVTEAFF. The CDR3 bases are TGTGCCAGCAGCTACCTGACAGGGGGCGTCACTGAAGCTTTCTTT.